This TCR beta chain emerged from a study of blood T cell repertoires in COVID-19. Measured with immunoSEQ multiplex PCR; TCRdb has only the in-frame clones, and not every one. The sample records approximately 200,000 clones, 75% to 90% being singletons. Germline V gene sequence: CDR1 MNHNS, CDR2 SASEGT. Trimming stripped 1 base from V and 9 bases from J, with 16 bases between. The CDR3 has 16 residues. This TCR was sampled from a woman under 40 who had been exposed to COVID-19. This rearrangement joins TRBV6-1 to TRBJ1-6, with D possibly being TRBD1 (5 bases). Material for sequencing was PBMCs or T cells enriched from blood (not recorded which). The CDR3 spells CASSEGGTVPGSPLHF. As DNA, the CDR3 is TGTGCCAGCAGTGAAGGGGGGACTGTTCCTGGTTCACCCCTCCACTTT.